This TCR beta chain was documented in a study of OX40 agonist ivuxolimab in advanced cancers. Whole-study findings and limits: Low normalized T-cell clonal expansion also characterized some of the nonresponders.

The CDR3 sequence is 15 residues long. Trimming shortened V by 4 bases and J by 6 bases, and 16 bases separated the two germline ends. Germline-derived CDR1 and CDR2 are SGHNT and YYREEE (reference sequence). Comment on this clone: What it recognizes is unknown.

Measured with immunoSEQ multiplex PCR; TCRdb has only the in-frame clones, and not every one. The sample carries tens of thousands of clones, 80% to 90% recorded once. The V and J genes are TRBV5-4 and TRBJ2-2; tentatively, D is TRBD2 (5 bases). The sequence was obtained from an adult with an advanced solid tumor such as melanoma, head and neck, liver or kidney cancer. The sample consisted of CD4+ or CD8+ T cells sorted from blood, taken in a trial of the OX40 agonist ivuxolimab. CDR3 sequence reads: CASSRAEGPAGELFF. The CDR3 bases are TGTGCCAGCAGCCGGGCAGAGGGCCCAGCCGGGGAGCTGTTTTTT.